Listed below are T cell receptor beta chains from one sample, sequenced in a study of shared clonotypes between healthy human individuals. Sequenced by immunoSEQ multiplex PCR; TCRdb stores in-frame clones only, minus some. The sample holds hundreds of thousands of clones; 97% are singletons and the top ten take 0.057%. What was sequenced was naive CD4+ T cells sorted from blood. The receptor source for this set is a woman in her twenties or thirties in good health. CDR3s include the opening cysteine and the closing phenylalanine or tryptophan. A D gene is named only where the DNA matches it firmly. Size values are once, few and many counts, or a class for expanded clones, and some rows have none.

>TRBJ1-3|13|TRBV19|NA|NA
TGTGCCAGTAATAGGGGCGGCGGAAACACCATATATTTT
CASNRGGGNTIYF
>TRBJ2-5|13|TRBV30|NA|NA
TGTGCCTGGAGTGTAGAGGGAGAGGGGACCCAGTACTTC
CAWSVEGEGTQYF
>TRBJ2-7|14|TRBV18|NA|NA
TGTGCCAGCTCACCACCGGGCGGAGGCTACGAGCAGTACTTC
CASSPPGGGYEQYF
>TRBJ2-3|16|TRBV5-4|NA|NA
TGTGCCAGCAGCCCTACCATACTCACGGGCACAGATACGCAGTATTTT
CASSPTILTGTDTQYF
>TRBJ1-1|15|TRBV10-3|NA|TRBD1
TGTGCCATCAGTGAAAACACAGGGGGCGGCACTGAAGCTTTCTTT
CAISENTGGGTEAFF
>TRBJ2-2|16|TRBV18|NA|TRBD2
TGTGCCAGCTCACCACTTGGACTAGCGGGAGCCGGGGAGCTGTTTTTT
CASSPLGLAGAGELFF
>TRBJ1-3|13|TRBV18|NA|TRBD1
TGTGCCAGCTCCGAGGGACAGAGAAACACCATATATTTT
CASSEGQRNTIYF
>TRBJ2-2|14|TRBV10-3|NA|NA
TGTGCCATCAGTGAGACTCATAACACCGGGGAGCTGTTTTTT
CAISETHNTGELFF
>TRBJ2-4|15|TRBV5-1|NA|NA
TGCGCCAGCAGCCTGGAGACGGGGACCAAAAACATTCAGTACTTC
CASSLETGTKNIQYF
>TRBJ1-1|15|TRBV30|NA|NA
TGTGCCTGGAGTACCGGACCCCAAAGGAACACTGAAGCTTTCTTT
CAWSTGPQRNTEAFF
>TRBJ2-3|15|TRBV10-1|NA|TRBD2
TGCGCCAGCAGTGAGGCGGGAGTGGGGACAGATACGCAGTATTTT
CASSEAGVGTDTQYF
>TRBJ1-1|15|TRBV7-2|once|NA
TGTGCCAGCAGCTTAGCGGCAGGGGCCAACACTGAAGCTTTCTTT
CASSLAAGANTEAFF
>TRBJ2-5|12|TRBV10-3|NA|NA
TGTGCCATCAGTGACCTTGAAGAGACCCAGTACTTC
CAISDLEETQYF
>TRBJ1-1|15|TRBV7-9|NA|NA
TGTGCCAGCAGCTTAGTGGGGGGGCTGAACACTGAAGCTTTCTTT
CASSLVGGLNTEAFF
>TRBJ1-4|15|TRBV7-8|NA|NA
TGTGCCAGCAGCTTAGAGACAGGTAGAGGCCGAAAACTGTTTTTT
CASSLETGRGRKLFF
>TRBJ2-5|13|TRBV2|NA|NA
TGTGCCAGCGAGGGCCGGGTCTTGGAGACCCAGTACTTC
CASEGRVLETQYF
>TRBJ2-7|14|TRBV6-5|NA|TRBD1
TGTGCCAGCAGTGCAACCGGGACAGGTTACGAGCAGTACTTC
CASSATGTGYEQYF
>TRBJ2-7|15|TRBV14|NA|NA
TGTGCCAGCAGCCTAAGGCAGGGTTGGAACTACGAGCAGTACTTC
CASSLRQGWNYEQYF
>TRBJ2-7|15|TRBV7-2|NA|TRBD2
TGTGCCAGCAGCTTAAGGGGCGGGAGAGTCGACGAGCAGTACTTC
CASSLRGGRVDEQYF
>TRBJ2-1|13|TRBV7-9|NA|NA
TGTGCCAGCAGCTACAGGGGGGGTAATGAGCAGTTCTTC
CASSYRGGNEQFF
>TRBJ2-3|17|TRBV5-4|NA|NA
TGTGCCAGCAGCAGGGACGCCGGGACACCTAGAAATGGTACGCAGTATTTT
CASSRDAGTPRNGTQYF
>TRBJ2-2|15|TRBV7-9|NA|TRBD2
TGTGCCAGCAGCTTACAAGGACTAGCTACCGGGGAGCTGTTTTTT
CASSLQGLATGELFF
>TRBJ1-5|17|TRBV5-6|NA|NA
TGTGCCAGCAGGGCCCCCAACGACGGAGATAGCAATCAGCCCCAGCATTTT
CASRAPNDGDSNQPQHF
>TRBJ1-1|14|TRBV30|NA|NA
TGTGCCTGGAAGTCCGGGGGCTGGAACACTGAAGCTTTCTTT
CAWKSGGWNTEAFF
>TRBJ1-1|14|TRBV28|NA|NA
TGTGCCAGCAGTTTTTCCGCGGCGTTTGGTGAAGCTTTCTTT
CASSFSAAFGEAFF
>TRBJ2-7|16|TRBV11-2|NA|NA
TGTGCCAGCAGCCCCCTCCGAGGAGGGCCTAGCTACGAGCAGTACTTC
CASSPLRGGPSYEQYF
>TRBJ2-7|14|TRBV6-1|NA|TRBD1
TGTGCCAGCAGCCCCGGACAGGTCACCTACGAGCAGTACTTC
CASSPGQVTYEQYF
>TRBJ1-3|14|TRBV11-2|NA|TRBD1
TGTGCCAGCAGCCGCGGACAGGGTGGAAACACCATATATTTT
CASSRGQGGNTIYF
>TRBJ2-2|17|TRBV28|NA|NA
TGTGCCAGCAGTTTAAAGTGGCGGTTCGCGAACACCGGGGAGCTGTTTTTT
CASSLKWRFANTGELFF
>TRBJ1-3|11|TRBV29-1|NA|NA
TGCAGCGCCGGAGGCGGAAACACCATATATTTT
CSAGGGNTIYF
>TRBJ2-7|13|TRBV19|once|TRBD1
TGTGCCAGTAGTATGACAGGGTTTCACGAGCAGTACTTC
CASSMTGFHEQYF
>TRBJ2-5|13|TRBV5-6|NA|NA
TGTGCCAGCAGCTTAGGCCCGCGGGAGACCCAGTACTTC
CASSLGPRETQYF
>TRBJ1-4|14|TRBV6-5|NA|NA
TGTGCCAGCAGTTACGGTGGGTTGGGTGAAAAACTGTTTTTT
CASSYGGLGEKLFF
>TRBJ1-3|13|TRBV4-1|NA|NA
TGCGCCAGCAGCCAGTTACTTGGAAACACCATATATTTT
CASSQLLGNTIYF
>TRBJ2-5|13|TRBV6-5|NA|TRBD1
TGTGCCCGGGACAGGTTGGATCAAGAGACCCAGTACTTC
CARDRLDQETQYF
>TRBJ2-1|14|TRBV11-2|NA|NA
TGTGCCAGCAGCTTAGTTGGTAGTCGTGGTGAGCAGTTCTTC
CASSLVGSRGEQFF
>TRBJ2-2|13|TRBV25-1|NA|NA
TGTGCCAGCAGTGAAGGGGGCACCGGGGAGCTGTTTTTT
CASSEGGTGELFF
>TRBJ2-3|18|TRBV7-9|NA|NA
TGTGCCAGCAGCACCCGGTGGCAGGAGGGCCGACTTGCAGATACGCAGTATTTT
CASSTRWQEGRLADTQYF
>TRBJ2-1|16|TRBV15|NA|NA
TGTGCCACCAGCAGAGATCGCGCGCTCTCCTACAATGAGCAGTTCTTC
CATSRDRALSYNEQFF
>TRBJ1-4|13|TRBV28|few|NA
TGTGCCAGCAGCAAAACAGGGCATGAAAAACTGTTTTTT
CASSKTGHEKLFF
>TRBJ2-7|14|TRBV11-2|NA|NA
TGTGCCAGCAGCTTAAAGACAGTCTCCTACGAGCAGTACTTC
CASSLKTVSYEQYF
>TRBJ2-5|18|TRBV5-1|NA|TRBD1
TGCGCCAGCAGCTTGGGTGTTTCGAGGACAGGGGGCCCGGAGACCCAGTACTTC
CASSLGVSRTGGPETQYF
>TRBJ1-6|14|TRBV23-1|NA|NA
TGCGCCAGCGTCCCGGGTTATGACGGGTCACCCCTCCACTTT
CASVPGYDGSPLHF
>TRBJ1-2|14|TRBV19|NA|NA
TGTGCCAGTAGTATAGACAAAACTAACTATGGCTACACCTTC
CASSIDKTNYGYTF
>TRBJ1-1|16|TRBV6-1|NA|NA
TGTGCCAGCAGTGCCTTGGGAGGGTCCGTGAACACTGAAGCTTTCTTT
CASSALGGSVNTEAFF
>TRBJ2-7|16|TRBV18|NA|NA
TGTGCCAGCTCAAGAACCGGGACGGAGGTCGGGGACGAGCAGTACTTC
CASSRTGTEVGDEQYF
>TRBJ2-2|13|TRBV6-5|NA|NA
TGTGCCAGCAGTTACTCTTACACCGGGGAGCTGTTTTTT
CASSYSYTGELFF
>TRBJ2-7|15|TRBV11-1|NA|TRBD2
TGTGCCAGCAGCTTGCGGGGGGGCCGGGGCTACGAGCAGTACTTC
CASSLRGGRGYEQYF
>TRBJ1-1|14|TRBV28|once|NA
TGTGCCAGCAGTTCCGGGATCGCTGACACTGAAGCTTTCTTT
CASSSGIADTEAFF
>TRBJ1-2|13|TRBV10-3|NA|NA
TGTGCCATCTCTACCGGGGCCACCTATGGCTACACCTTC
CAISTGATYGYTF
>TRBJ2-5|14|TRBV18|NA|TRBD1
TGTGCCAGCTCACCGGGACAGCCCAAAGAGACCCAGTACTTC
CASSPGQPKETQYF
>TRBJ1-5|14|TRBV5-5|few|NA
TGTGCCAGCAGCTCTCAGGGCCCCCCTCAGCCCCAGCATTTT
CASSSQGPPQPQHF
>TRBJ2-5|16|TRBV19|NA|TRBD2
TGTGCCAGTTCCACGGGACTAGCGGGAGTAAGAGAGACCCAGTACTTC
CASSTGLAGVRETQYF
>TRBJ2-7|15|TRBV5-1|once|TRBD2
TGCGCCAGCAGCTTGGTTGGCGGGAGCTCCTACGAGCAGTACTTC
CASSLVGGSSYEQYF
>TRBJ2-7|15|TRBV4-1|few|TRBD2
TGCGCCAGCAGCCATGGGACTAGCGACGCCTACGAGCAGTACTTC
CASSHGTSDAYEQYF
>TRBJ1-5|12|TRBV5-6|NA|NA
TGTGCCAGCAGCGCCCGGGGTCAGCCCCAGCATTTT
CASSARGQPQHF
>TRBJ1-5|15|TRBV5-8|NA|NA
TGTGCCAGCAGCTTCCTTGACCTGGCCCCTCAGCCCCAGCATTTT
CASSFLDLAPQPQHF
>TRBJ2-2|16|TRBV2|NA|NA
TGTGCCAGCAGCAAAACCCAGGGGCTCCCGGCCGGGGAGCTGTTTTTT
CASSKTQGLPAGELFF
>TRBJ1-2|16|TRBV9|NA|NA
TGTGCCAGCAGCGTAGGAATCGCCAGCTCTAACTATGGCTACACCTTC
CASSVGIASSNYGYTF
>TRBJ2-5|12|TRBV30|NA|NA
TGTGCCTGGAGTCGTTACGGGGAGACCCAGTACTTC
CAWSRYGETQYF